What follows is one TCR beta chain and its context. These data originate in a study of cytomegalovirus exposure and HLA in healthy donors. Study overall: Roughly 80 million unique TCRs from HLA-typed donors made up an early data release.

It was with 60 Vbeta and 13 Jbeta primers that the PCR ran. Authors' methods: Unique TCR beta chains totaled some 78 million in a later count, with around 10 million of them shared. Libraries were prepared by immunoSEQ multiplex PCR; TCRdb keeps only in-frame clonotypes and omits some of them. That table furnishes V, J and clone size, whereas the DNA furnished D and trimming. In the table there are 97,000 or so clones, roughly 81% of which are singletons. The sequenced sample consisted of PBMCs. The sequence derives from a man aged 35 to 55 in good health and CMV-seronegative.

Here the CDR3 DNA reads TGTGCCAGTAGTATAGGGGCAGGGGGCGAAGCGACCCAGTACTTC. Residues: CASSIGAGGEATQYF. This chain joins TRBV19 and TRBJ2-5, with 8 bases that match TRBD1. The CDR3 runs 15 residues. The germline gives CDR1 LNHDA, CDR2 SQIVND (reference sequence). V lost 1 base, J lost 7 bases, and 8 bases stayed unmatched.